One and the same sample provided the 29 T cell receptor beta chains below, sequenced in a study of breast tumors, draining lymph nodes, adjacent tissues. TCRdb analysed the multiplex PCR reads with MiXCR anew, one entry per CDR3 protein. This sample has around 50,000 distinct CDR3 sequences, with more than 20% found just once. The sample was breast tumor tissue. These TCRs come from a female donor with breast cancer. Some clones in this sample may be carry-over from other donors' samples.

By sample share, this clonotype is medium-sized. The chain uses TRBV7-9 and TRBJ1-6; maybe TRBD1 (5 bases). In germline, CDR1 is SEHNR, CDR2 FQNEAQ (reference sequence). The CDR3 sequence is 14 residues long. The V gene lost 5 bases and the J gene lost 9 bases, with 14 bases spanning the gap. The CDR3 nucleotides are TGTGCCAGCAGCCTTATAGGTGGGGGTTCACCCCTCCACTTT. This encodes CASSLIGGGSPLHF. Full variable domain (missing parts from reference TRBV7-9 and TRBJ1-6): DTGVSQNPRHKITKRGQNVTFRCDPISEHNRLYWYRQTLGQGPEFLTYFQNEAQLEKSRLLSDRFSAERPKGSFSTLEIQRTEQGDSAMYLCASSLIGGGSPLHFGNGTRLTVT.

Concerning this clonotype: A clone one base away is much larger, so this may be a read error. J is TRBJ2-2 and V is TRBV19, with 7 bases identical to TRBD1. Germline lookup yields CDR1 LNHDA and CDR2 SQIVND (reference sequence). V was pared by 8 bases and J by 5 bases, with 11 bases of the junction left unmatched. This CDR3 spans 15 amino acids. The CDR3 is CASARDSGWTGELFF. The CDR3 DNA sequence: TGTGCCAGTGCCCGGGACAGTGGGTGGACCGGGGAGCTGTTTTTT.

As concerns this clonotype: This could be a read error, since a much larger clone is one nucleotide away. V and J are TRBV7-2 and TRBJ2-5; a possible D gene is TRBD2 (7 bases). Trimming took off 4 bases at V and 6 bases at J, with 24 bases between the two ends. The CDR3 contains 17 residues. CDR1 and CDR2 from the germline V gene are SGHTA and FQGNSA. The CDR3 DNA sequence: TGTGCCAGCAGCTCACGGGAGTTTGGGGGGGCCTCGAAGACCCAGTACTTC. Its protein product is CASSSREFGGASKTQYF. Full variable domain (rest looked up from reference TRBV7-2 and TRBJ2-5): GAGVSQSPSNKVTEKGKDVELRCDPISGHTALYWYRQSLGQGLEFLIYFQGNSAPDKSGLPSDRFSAERTGGSVSTLTIQRTQQEDSAVYLCASSSREFGGASKTQYFGPGTRLLVL.

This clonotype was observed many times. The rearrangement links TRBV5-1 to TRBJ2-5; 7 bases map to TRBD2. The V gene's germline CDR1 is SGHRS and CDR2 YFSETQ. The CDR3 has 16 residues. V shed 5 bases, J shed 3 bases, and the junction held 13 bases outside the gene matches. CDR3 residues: CASRPLHGGLKETQYF. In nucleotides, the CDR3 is TGCGCCAGCAGACCCCTCCATGGGGGACTAAAAGAGACCCAGTACTTC.

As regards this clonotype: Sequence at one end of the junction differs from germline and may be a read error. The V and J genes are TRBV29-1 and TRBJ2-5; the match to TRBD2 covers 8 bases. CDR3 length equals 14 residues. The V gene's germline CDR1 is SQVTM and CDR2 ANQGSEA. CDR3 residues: CSVDKAGVGETRYF. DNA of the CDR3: TGCAGCGTTGATAAAGCGGGGGTCGGGGAGACCCGGTACTTC.

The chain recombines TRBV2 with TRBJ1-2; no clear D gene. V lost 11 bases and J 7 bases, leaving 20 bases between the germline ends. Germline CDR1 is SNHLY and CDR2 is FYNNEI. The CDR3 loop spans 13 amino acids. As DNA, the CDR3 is TGTGCCTCGTGGGGTATGGGAAATTCTGGCTACACCTTC. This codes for CASWGMGNSGYTF.

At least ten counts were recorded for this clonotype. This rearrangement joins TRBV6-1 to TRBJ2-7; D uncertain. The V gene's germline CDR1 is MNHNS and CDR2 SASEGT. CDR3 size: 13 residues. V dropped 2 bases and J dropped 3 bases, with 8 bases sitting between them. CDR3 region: CASSESGIYEQYF. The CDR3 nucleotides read TGTGCCAGCAGTGAATCAGGCATCTACGAGCAGTACTTC.

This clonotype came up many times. The CDR3 region is CASSQGGDPSGNTIYF. DNA of the CDR3: TGCGCCAGCAGCCAAGGGGGAGACCCCTCTGGAAACACCATATATTTT. This chain links TRBV4-1 with TRBJ1-3, with no clear D. The length of the CDR3 is 16 residues. Trimming stripped 1 base from V and 0 bases from J, with 10 bases between. CDR1 is MGHRA, CDR2 YSYEKL, per germline.

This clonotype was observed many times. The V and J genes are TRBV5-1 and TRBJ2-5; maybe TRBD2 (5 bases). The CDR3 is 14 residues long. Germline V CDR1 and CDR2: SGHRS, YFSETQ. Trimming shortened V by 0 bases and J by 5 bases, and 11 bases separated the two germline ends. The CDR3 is CASSLAGVRETQYF. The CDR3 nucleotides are TGCGCCAGCAGCTTGGCCGGGGTACGGGAGACCCAGTACTTC. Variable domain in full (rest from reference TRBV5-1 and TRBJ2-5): KAGVTQTPRYLIKTRGQQVTLSCSPISGHRSVSWYQQTPGQGLQFLFEYFSETQRNKGNFPGRFSGRQFSNSRSEMNVSTLELGDSALYLCASSLAGVRETQYFGPGTRLLVL.

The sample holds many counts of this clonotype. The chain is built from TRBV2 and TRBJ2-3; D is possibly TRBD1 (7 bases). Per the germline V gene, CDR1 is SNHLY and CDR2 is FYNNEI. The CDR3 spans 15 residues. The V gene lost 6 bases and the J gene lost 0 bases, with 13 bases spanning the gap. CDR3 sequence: CASRRRGPSTDTQYF. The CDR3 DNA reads TGTGCCAGCAGAAGGAGGGGGCCTAGCACAGATACGCAGTATTTT.

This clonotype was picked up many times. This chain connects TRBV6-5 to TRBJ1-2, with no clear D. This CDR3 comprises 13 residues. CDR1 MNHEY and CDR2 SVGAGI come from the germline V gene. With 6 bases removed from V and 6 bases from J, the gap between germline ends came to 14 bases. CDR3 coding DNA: TGTGCCAGCAGCCGCAGCGAGGGCCATGGCTACACCTTC. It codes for CASSRSEGHGYTF.

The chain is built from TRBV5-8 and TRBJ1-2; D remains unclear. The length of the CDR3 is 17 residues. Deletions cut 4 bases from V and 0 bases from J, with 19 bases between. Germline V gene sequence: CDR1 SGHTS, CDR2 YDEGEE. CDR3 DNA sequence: TGTGCCAGCAGCACCTCAGAGATGGATTCTCCTAACTATGGCTACACCTTC. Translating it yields CASSTSEMDSPNYGYTF.

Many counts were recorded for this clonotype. Here the CDR3 reads CASSSTGQNSPLHF. DNA for the CDR3: TGTGCCAGCAGCTCAACAGGGCAAAATTCACCCCTCCACTTT. The V and J genes are TRBV7-3 and TRBJ1-6, with a possible D match to TRBD1 (6 bases). CDR1 SGHTA and CDR2 FQGTGA come from the germline V gene. Trimming shortened V by 4 bases and J by 7 bases, and 11 bases separated the two germline ends. The CDR3 is made up of 14 amino acids.

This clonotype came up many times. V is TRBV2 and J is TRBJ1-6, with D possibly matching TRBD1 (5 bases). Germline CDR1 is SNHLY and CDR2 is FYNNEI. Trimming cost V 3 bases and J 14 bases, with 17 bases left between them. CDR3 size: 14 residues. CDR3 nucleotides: TGTGCCAGCAGTGAGGGACCAAACGCCCTGACCCTCCACTTT. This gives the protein CASSEGPNALTLHF.

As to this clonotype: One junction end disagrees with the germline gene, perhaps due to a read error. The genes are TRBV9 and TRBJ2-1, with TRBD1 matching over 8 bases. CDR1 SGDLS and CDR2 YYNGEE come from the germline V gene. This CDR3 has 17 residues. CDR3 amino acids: CASSVARGQGLVGEQSF. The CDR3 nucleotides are TGTGCCAGCAGCGTGGCAAGAGGACAGGGCTTAGTAGGTGAGCAGTCCTTC.

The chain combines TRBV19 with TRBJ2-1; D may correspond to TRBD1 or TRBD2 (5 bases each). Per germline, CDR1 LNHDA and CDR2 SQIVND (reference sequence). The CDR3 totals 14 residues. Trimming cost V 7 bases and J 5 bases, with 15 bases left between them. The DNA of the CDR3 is TGTGCCAGTAAAGGGGAGAGGGGCCACAATGAGCAGTTCTTC. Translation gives CASKGERGHNEQFF.

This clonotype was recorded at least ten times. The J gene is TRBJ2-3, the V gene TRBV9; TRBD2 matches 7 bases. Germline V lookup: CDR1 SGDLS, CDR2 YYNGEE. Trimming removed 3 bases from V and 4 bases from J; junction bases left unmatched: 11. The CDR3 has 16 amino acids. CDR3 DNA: TGTGCCAGCAGCGCCGATAACGGGGGGTTAGCAGATACGCAGTATTTT. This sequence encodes CASSADNGGLADTQYF.

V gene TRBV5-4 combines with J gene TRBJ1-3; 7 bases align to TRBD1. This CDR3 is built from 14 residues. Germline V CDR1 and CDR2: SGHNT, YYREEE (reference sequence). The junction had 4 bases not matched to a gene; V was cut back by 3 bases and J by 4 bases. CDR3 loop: CASSYDRVGNTIYF. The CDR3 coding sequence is TGTGCCAGCAGCTACGACAGGGTGGGAAACACCATATATTTT.

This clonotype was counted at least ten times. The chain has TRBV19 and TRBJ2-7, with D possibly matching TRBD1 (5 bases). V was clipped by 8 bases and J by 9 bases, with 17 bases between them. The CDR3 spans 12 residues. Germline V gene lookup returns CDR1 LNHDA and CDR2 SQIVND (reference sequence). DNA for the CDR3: TGTGCCAGTGGCCCCCAGGGCCCCGGGCAGTACTTC. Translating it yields CASGPQGPGQYF.

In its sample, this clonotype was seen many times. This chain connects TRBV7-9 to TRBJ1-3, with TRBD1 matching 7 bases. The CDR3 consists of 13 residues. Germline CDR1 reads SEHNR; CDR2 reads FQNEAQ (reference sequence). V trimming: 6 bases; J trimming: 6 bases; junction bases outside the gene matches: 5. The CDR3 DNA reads TGTGCCAGCAGTTTCGGGACAGTAAACACCATATATTTT. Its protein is CASSFGTVNTIYF.

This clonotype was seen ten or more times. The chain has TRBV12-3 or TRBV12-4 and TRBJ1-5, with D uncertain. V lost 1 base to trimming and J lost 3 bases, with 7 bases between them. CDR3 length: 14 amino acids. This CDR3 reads CASSLGQFNQPQHF. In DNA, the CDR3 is TGTGCCAGCAGTTTAGGGCAGTTCAATCAGCCCCAGCATTTT.

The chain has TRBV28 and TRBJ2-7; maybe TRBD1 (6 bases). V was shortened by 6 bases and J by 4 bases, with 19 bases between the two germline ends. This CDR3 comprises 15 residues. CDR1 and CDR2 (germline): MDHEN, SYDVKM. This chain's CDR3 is CASRKQGPSGYEQYF. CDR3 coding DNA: TGTGCCAGCAGAAAACAGGGTCCCTCCGGATACGAGCAGTACTTC.

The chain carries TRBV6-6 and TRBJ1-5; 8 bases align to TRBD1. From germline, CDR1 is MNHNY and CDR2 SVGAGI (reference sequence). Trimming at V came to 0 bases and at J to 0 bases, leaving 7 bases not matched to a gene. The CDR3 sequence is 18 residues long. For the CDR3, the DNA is TGTGCCAGCAGTTACTCCTACAGGGGGGAATATAGCAATCAGCCCCAGCATTTT. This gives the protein CASSYSYRGEYSNQPQHF.

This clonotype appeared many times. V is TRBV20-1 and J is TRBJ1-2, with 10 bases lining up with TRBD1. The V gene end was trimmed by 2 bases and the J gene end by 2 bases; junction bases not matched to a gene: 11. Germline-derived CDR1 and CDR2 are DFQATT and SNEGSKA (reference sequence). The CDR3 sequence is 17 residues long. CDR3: CSARRADPGQGNYGYTF. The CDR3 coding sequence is TGCAGTGCTAGACGCGCCGACCCGGGACAGGGGAACTATGGCTACACCTTC.

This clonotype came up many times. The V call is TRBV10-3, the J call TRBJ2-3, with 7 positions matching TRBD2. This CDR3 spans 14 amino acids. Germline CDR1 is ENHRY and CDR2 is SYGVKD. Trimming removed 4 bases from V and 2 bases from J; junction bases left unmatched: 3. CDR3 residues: CAISGRGDTDTQYF. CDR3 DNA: TGTGCCATCAGTGGCCGGGGGGACACAGATACGCAGTATTTT.

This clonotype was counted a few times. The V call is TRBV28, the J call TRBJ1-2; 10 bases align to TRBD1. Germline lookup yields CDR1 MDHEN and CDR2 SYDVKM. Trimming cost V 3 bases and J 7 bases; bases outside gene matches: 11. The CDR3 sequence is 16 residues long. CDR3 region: CASSLRVTGGGGGYTF. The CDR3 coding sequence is TGTGCCAGCAGTTTGCGGGTGACAGGGGGCGGTGGTGGCTACACCTTC.

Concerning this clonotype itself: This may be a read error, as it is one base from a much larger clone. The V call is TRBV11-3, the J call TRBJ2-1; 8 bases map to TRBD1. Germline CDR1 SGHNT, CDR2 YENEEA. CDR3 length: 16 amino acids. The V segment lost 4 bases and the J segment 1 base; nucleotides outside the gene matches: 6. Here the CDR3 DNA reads TGTGCCAGCAGCTCCCGGGACAGGAGATCCTACAATGAGCAGTTCTTC. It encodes CASSSRDRRSYNEQFF.

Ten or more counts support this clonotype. CDR3 sequence (DNA): TGTGCCAGCGGCGGAAGGGGAGAAGGGGGATACGAGCAGTACTTC. Encoded protein: CASGGRGEGGYEQYF. The rearrangement links TRBV12-3 or TRBV12-4 to TRBJ2-7; perhaps TRBD1 as D (6 bases). There are 15 residues in the CDR3. V lost 8 bases, J lost 4 bases, and 21 bases lay in between.

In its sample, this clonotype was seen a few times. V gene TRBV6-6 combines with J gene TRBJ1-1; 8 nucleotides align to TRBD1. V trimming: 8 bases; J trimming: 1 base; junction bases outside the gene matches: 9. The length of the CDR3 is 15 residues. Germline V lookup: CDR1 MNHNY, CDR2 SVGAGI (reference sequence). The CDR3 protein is CASLPRTGWNTEAFF. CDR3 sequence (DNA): TGTGCCAGCCTACCTCGGACAGGGTGGAACACTGAAGCTTTCTTT.